The following is a T cell receptor beta chain sequence with its context. There is no known antigen for this receptor. Per-base quality was not reported, and no clone a single base away is much larger than it. The sample originates from a study of blood T cell repertoires in COVID-19 (dated by TCRdb to 2018 to 2021). With respect to the entire study: Collaborator samples came from the United States, Italy and Spain and covered acute and convalescent phases of COVID-19. The material from the prospective study consisted of cDNA or gDNA derived from T cells, B-cell-depleted T cells, or PBMCs. Deeply sampled blood TCRbeta repertoires from subjects exposed to, actively infected with, or recovered from COVID-19 were included in the dataset. The repertoires were released in a freely available public database intended as a resource for research on the immune response to SARS-CoV-2. The samples were drawn from the first 160 participants of the ongoing ImmuneRACE study and from 1,254 subjects provided by 6 global collaborators. Sample metadata almost always included a de-identified subject ID, COVID-19 status, age in years and sex. Where available, HLA class I and class II types were taken from metadata supplied by the sample provider and were not determined by assay-based typing. The study at large found these results: The amount of clinical and demographic metadata varied by source and participant and was provided uncurated.

The immunoSEQ Assay, a bias-controlled multiplex PCR, was used to amplify TCRbeta CDR3 regions from genomic DNA. On the authors' methods: Within the assay, amplification of reference gene primers was used to estimate how many nucleated cells each sample contained. Sequence reads were collapsed and filtered to measure the absolute abundance of every unique TCRbeta CDR3 rearrangement. For each sample, productive Simpson clonality was calculated as the square root of Simpson's diversity index across productive rearrangements. Entries here come from immuneACCESS through TCRdb and include only in-frame sequences with V and J called. Some clones fail to appear in such tables; in the studies checked, an unresolved V gene covers under half of the shortfall, and the cause of the remainder is unknown. Clone size and V and J calls were adopted from that table, with D and trimming inferred from the DNA. The sample yields 100,000 to 150,000 clones; roughly 84% were counted once. The biggest ten clones account for over 1.1% of the sample.

Whole blood was collected in K2EDTA tubes by collaborating institutions according to the institutions' own protocols. For TCRbeta analysis, collaborators shipped samples in one of three forms: frozen whole blood, isolated PBMCs, or DNA extracted from either of those sample types. CDR1 and CDR2 are read off the germline V gene (reference sequence) as LNHDA and SQIVND. Trimming at the junction amounts to 3 bases on V and 5 bases on J, and the germline ends lie 14 bases apart. CDR3 length: 15 amino acids, cysteine to phenylalanine. Just CDR3 DNA is preserved here, 45 bases in frame from base 1. The sequenced sample consisted of peripheral blood. This clonotype originated in a man in his 60s with acute or convalescent COVID-19. The V and J segments used are TRBV19 and TRBJ1-5, with no confident D gene call. In nucleotide form, the sequence is TGTGCCAGTAGTATTCAAGACGGCGGTTATCAGCCCCAGCATTTT. Translated, this is CASSIQDGGYQPQHF.